This TCR beta chain was retrieved from a study of T cells in Graves' hyperthyroidism and ophthalmopathy. Study-level points and caveats: It was a median roughly six months before onset that the model predicted ophthalmopathy.

Amplification yielded TCR beta CDR3 regions, with RNA transcripts as the source. First-round RT-PCR targeting the TCR CDR3 was performed with the HTBI primer set. One entry per CDR3 protein results from TCRdb running MiXCR on the multiplex PCR reads. This table holds over 450,000 distinct CDR3 sequences, approximately 17% found once. The CDR3 contains 15 residues. V dropped 1 base and J dropped 8 bases, with 16 bases sitting between them. Germline lookup yields CDR1 SGDLS and CDR2 YYNGEE. This clonotype has only a few counts. As yet, its antigen is unknown. The TCR originated in a woman aged 18-29 years with Graves' ophthalmopathy. The chain combines TRBV9 with TRBJ2-1; the D gene is possibly TRBD2 (5 bases). Material for sequencing was blood. As DNA, the CDR3 is TGTGCCAGCAGCGTAAGGGCCGGAGGTGGCGATGAGCAGTTCTTC. Protein: CASSVRAGGGDEQFF. The full variable domain, completed using reference TRBV9 and TRBJ2-1, is DSGVTQTPKHLITATGQRVTLRCSPRSGDLSVYWYQQSLDQGLQFLIQYYNGEERAKGNILERFSAQQFPDLHSELNLSSLELGDSALYFCASSVRAGGGDEQFFGPGTRLTVL.